The 13 T cell receptor beta chains in this list originate from one sample, sequenced in a study of early T cells in non-severe SARS-CoV-2 infection. TCRdb called the 5' RACE reads again in MiXCR, with one record for every CDR3 protein. The sample lists approximately 74,000 distinct CDR3 sequences, more than 13% occurring once. The specimen sequenced was whole blood. The receptors were gathered from an adult who was a healthcare worker with PCR-confirmed SARS-CoV-2 infection or an uninfected control (not recorded which).

There are a few counts of this clonotype. The chain combines TRBV7-3 with TRBJ2-7, with 7 bases fitting TRBD1. V trimming: 4 bases; J trimming: 1 base; junction bases outside the gene matches: 1. The length of the CDR3 is 13 residues. The germline V gene has CDR1 SGHTA and CDR2 FQGTGA. CDR3 residues: CASSWGQSYEQYF. DNA for the CDR3: TGTGCCAGCAGCTGGGGACAGTCCTACGAGCAGTACTTC.

This clonotype was found a few times. The rearrangement joins TRBV12-3 or TRBV12-4 to TRBJ1-3; a weak D match, TRBD1 (6 bases). The CDR3 has 17 amino acids. The V end lost 1 base, the J end lost 0 bases, and 13 bases lay between the germline ends. CDR3 amino acids: CASSLGLGGISGNTIYF. Written as DNA, the CDR3 is TGTGCCAGCAGTTTAGGCCTAGGGGGAATCTCTGGAAACACCATATATTTT.

The rearrangement joins TRBV2 to TRBJ1-6; D is unresolved. The CDR3 has 15 amino acids. V dropped 5 bases and J dropped 9 bases, with 17 bases sitting between them. The germline gives CDR1 SNHLY, CDR2 FYNNEI. The CDR3 sequence: CASSPEGPRSSPLHF. The CDR3 bases are TGTGCCAGCAGTCCGGAAGGGCCACGCAGTTCACCCCTCCACTTT.

The rearrangement uses TRBV9 and TRBJ2-1; tentatively, D is TRBD1 (5 bases). In germline, CDR1 is SGDLS, CDR2 YYNGEE. The CDR3 extends over 14 amino acids. The V end was cut by 0 bases, the J end by 7 bases, with 11 bases between. The CDR3 reads CASSVVGHTNEQFF. The DNA for the CDR3 is TGTGCCAGCAGCGTAGTAGGACATACAAATGAGCAGTTCTTC.

This clonotype was detected only a few times. CDR3 in amino acids: CASSLDGTQGGIDGYTF. The CDR3 nucleotides read TGCGCCAGCAGCTTGGACGGGACCCAAGGTGGCATCGATGGCTACACCTTC. The chain carries TRBV5-1 and TRBJ1-2; TRBD1 might be the D (5 bases). This CDR3 has 17 amino acids. Germline V gene data show CDR1 as SGHRS and CDR2 as YFSETQ. The V end was cut by 0 bases, the J end by 6 bases, with 21 bases between.

The chain employs TRBV28 and TRBJ2-4, with D maybe TRBD1 (7 bases). Looked up from germline, CDR1 is MDHEN and CDR2 is SYDVKM. This CDR3 comprises 14 residues. Trimming took 2 bases from V and 8 from J, leaving 13 bases between them. CDR3 loop: CASSLRQGEDIQYF. The DNA for the CDR3 is TGTGCCAGCAGTTTACGGCAGGGGGAGGACATTCAGTACTTC.

The rearrangement joins TRBV5-1 to TRBJ2-7, with a tentative D call TRBD1 (6 bases). The ends were cut back, 4 bases at V and 2 bases at J, with 10 bases in the middle. CDR3 size: 13 residues. Germline CDR1 reads SGHRS; CDR2 reads YFSETQ. The chain's CDR3 is CASSHGQTYEQYF. The CDR3 DNA sequence: TGCGCCAGCAGCCATGGACAGACCTACGAGCAGTACTTC.

This clonotype was detected a few times. The chain carries TRBV5-4 and TRBJ2-6; perhaps TRBD2 as D (6 bases). Per the germline V gene, CDR1 is SGHNT and CDR2 is YYREEE (reference sequence). The V and J ends lost 2 bases and 0 bases respectively, with 6 bases between them. The CDR3 totals 15 residues. DNA of the CDR3: TGTGCCAGCAGCTTCGGGGGCTCTGGGGCCAACGTCCTGACTTTC. As protein: CASSFGGSGANVLTF.

The CDR3 is CASSQVGAGKTYNEQFF. CDR3 DNA sequence: TGCGCCAGCAGCCAAGTGGGGGCGGGGAAAACCTACAATGAGCAGTTCTTC. V and J are TRBV4-1 and TRBJ2-1; D could derive from TRBD1 or TRBD2 (6 bases each). The germline V gene encodes CDR1 MGHRA and CDR2 YSYEKL. The CDR3 has 17 amino acids. Between the trimmed V and J ends, which lost 1 base and 2 bases, there was a span of 15 bases.

The chain couples TRBV28 to TRBJ2-7; D uncertain. The germline V gene has CDR1 MDHEN and CDR2 SYDVKM. This CDR3 has 14 amino acids. Trimming removed 7 bases at V and 2 bases at J, with 15 bases between. The CDR3 coding sequence is TGTGCCAGCACAACTGCAGGACGGACCTACGAGCAGTACTTC. Protein: CASTTAGRTYEQYF. The entire variable domain, with the rest obtained from reference TRBV28 and TRBJ2-7, is as follows: DVKVTQSSRYLVKRTGEKVFLECVQDMDHENMFWYRQDPGLGLRLIYFSYDVKMKEKGDIPEGYSVSREKKERFSLILESASTNQTSMYLCASTTAGRTYEQYFGPGTRLTVT.

This sequence joins TRBV7-9 and TRBJ2-5; D not certain. CDR1 and CDR2 from the germline V gene are SEHNR and FQNEAQ (reference sequence). The V and J ends lost 2 bases and 2 bases respectively, with 6 bases between them. The CDR3 sequence is 13 residues long. CDR3 DNA sequence: TGTGCCAGCAGCTTACACGGGCAAGAGACCCAGTACTTC. Translated, it gives CASSLHGQETQYF.

This chain links TRBV5-1 with TRBJ2-7, with 7 bases identical to TRBD1. J was trimmed by 4 bases and V by 1 base; bases with no gene match: 14. CDR1 and CDR2 (germline): SGHRS, YFSETQ. This CDR3 comprises 17 residues. The CDR3 region is CASSLPRDRGFFYEQYF. The CDR3 DNA reads as TGCGCCAGCAGCTTGCCTCGGGACAGAGGCTTCTTTTACGAGCAGTACTTC.

V is TRBV12-3 or TRBV12-4 and J is TRBJ2-7; D is perhaps TRBD1 (5 bases). The germline V and J ends were trimmed by 5 bases and 7 bases, with 15 bases remaining between them. This CDR3 is 13 amino acids long. The CDR3 here is CASSLNTGQEQYF. CDR3 in DNA: TGTGCCAGCAGTCTCAATACAGGTCAAGAGCAGTACTTC.